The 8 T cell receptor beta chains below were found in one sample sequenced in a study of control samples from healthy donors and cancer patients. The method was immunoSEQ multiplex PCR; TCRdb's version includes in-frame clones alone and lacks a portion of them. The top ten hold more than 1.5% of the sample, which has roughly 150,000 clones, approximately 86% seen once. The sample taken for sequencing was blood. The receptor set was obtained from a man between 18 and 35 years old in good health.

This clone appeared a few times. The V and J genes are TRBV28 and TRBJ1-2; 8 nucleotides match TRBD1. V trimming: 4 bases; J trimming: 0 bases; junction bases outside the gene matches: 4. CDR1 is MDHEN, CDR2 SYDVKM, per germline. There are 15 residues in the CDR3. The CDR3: CASSSPQGANYGYTF. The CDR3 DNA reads TGTGCCAGCAGTTCCCCACAGGGGGCTAACTATGGCTACACCTTC.

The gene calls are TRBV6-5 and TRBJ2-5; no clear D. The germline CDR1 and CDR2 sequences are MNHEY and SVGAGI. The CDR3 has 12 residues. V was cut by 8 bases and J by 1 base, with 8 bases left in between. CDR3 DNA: TGTGCCAGCCACGAGTTCCAAGAGACCCAGTACTTC. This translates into CASHEFQETQYF.

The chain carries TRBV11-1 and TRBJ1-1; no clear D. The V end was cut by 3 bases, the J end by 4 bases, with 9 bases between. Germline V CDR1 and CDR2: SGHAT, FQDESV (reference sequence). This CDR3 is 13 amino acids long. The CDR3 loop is CASSFGGITEAFF. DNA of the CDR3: TGTGCCAGCAGCTTTGGCGGGATCACTGAAGCTTTCTTT.

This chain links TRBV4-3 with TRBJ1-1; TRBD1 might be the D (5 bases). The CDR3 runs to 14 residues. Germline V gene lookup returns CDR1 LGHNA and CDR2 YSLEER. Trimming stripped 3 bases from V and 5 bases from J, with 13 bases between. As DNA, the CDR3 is TGCGCCAGCAGCCATGGGGACGTAGGGACTGAAGCTTTCTTT. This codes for CASSHGDVGTEAFF.

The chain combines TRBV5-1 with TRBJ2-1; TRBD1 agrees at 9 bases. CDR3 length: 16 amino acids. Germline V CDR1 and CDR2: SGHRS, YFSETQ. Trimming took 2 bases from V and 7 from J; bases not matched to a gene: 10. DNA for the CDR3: TGCGCCAGCAGCTTCATGTACAGGGGGCGGTATAATGAGCAGTTCTTC. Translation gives CASSFMYRGRYNEQFF.

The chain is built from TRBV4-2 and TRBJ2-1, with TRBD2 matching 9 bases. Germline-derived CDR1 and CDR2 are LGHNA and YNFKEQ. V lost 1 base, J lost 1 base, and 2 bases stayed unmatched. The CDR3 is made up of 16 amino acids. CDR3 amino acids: CASSQASGVSYNEQFF. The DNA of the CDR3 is TGTGCCAGCAGCCAAGCTAGCGGGGTATCCTACAATGAGCAGTTCTTC.

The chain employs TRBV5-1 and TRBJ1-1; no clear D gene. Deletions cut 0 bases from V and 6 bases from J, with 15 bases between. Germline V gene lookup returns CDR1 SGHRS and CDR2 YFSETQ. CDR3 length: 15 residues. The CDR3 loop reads CASSLGGGDSAEAFF. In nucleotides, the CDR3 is TGCGCCAGCAGCTTGGGAGGCGGGGATAGTGCTGAAGCTTTCTTT.

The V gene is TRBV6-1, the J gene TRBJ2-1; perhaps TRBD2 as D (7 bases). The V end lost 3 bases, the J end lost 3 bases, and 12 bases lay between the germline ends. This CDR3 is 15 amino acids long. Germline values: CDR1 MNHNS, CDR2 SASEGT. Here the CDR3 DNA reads TGTGCCAGCAGTGACCCGGGGGGCAACTACAATGAGCAGTTCTTC. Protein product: CASSDPGGNYNEQFF.